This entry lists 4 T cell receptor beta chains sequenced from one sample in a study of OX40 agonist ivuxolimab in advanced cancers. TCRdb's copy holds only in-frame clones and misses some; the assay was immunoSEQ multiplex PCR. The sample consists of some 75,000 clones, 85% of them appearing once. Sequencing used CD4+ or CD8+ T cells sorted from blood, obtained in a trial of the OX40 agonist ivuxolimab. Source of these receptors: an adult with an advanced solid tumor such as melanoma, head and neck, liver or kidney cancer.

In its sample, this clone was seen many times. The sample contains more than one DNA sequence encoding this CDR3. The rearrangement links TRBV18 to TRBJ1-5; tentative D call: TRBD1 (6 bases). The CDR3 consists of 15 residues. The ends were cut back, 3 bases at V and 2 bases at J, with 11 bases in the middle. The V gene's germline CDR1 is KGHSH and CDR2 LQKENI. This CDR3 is CASSPDRGGNQPQHF. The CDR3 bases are TGTGCCAGCTCACCCGATAGGGGGGGCAATCAGCCCCAGCATTTT. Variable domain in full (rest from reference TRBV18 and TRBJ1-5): NAGVMQNPRHLVRRRGQEARLRCSPMKGHSHVYWYRQLPEEGLKFMVYLQKENIIDESGMPKERFSAEFPKEGPSILRIQQVVRGDSAAYFCASSPDRGGNQPQHFGDGTRLSIL.

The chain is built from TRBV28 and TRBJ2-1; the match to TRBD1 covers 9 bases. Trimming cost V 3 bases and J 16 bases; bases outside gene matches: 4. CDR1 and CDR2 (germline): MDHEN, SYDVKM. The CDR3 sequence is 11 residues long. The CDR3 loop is CASSFEDRGFF. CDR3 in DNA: TGTGCCAGCAGTTTCGAGGACAGGGGTTTCTTC. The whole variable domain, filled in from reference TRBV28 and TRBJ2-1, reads DVKVTQSSRYLVKRTGEKVFLECVQDMDHENMFWYRQDPGLGLRLIYFSYDVKMKEKGDIPEGYSVSREKKERFSLILESASTNQTSMYLCASSFEDRGFFGPGTRLTVL.

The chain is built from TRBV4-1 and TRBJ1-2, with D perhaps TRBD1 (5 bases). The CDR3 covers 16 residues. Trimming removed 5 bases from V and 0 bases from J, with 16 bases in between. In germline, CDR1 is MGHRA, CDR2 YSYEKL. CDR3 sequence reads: CASSKGPSTTNYGYTF. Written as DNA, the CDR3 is TGCGCCAGCAGCAAGGGGCCCTCCACCACTAACTATGGCTACACCTTC.

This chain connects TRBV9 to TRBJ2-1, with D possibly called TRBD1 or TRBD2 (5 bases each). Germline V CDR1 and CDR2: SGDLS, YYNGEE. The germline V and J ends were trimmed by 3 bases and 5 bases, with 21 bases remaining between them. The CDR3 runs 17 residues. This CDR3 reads CASSGARGLPRNNEQFF. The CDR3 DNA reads TGTGCCAGCAGCGGCGCCCGGGGCTTACCAAGGAACAATGAGCAGTTCTTC.